A single sample gave rise to the 27 T cell receptor beta chains below, sequenced in a study of T cell repertoires in cytomegalovirus infection. Their antigens are not known. TCRdb redid the calling of the reads with MiXCR, one entry per CDR3 protein. There are a few hundred thousand distinct CDR3 sequences in the sample; 20% to 25% occur only once, and roughly 15% lies in the top ten. The specimen comprised cultured PBMCs, sampled from culture after CMV antigen stimulation. These receptors all stem from a human donor in good health (CMV status not recorded). Some clones in this sample may be carry-over from other donors' samples.

The rearrangement joins TRBV28 to TRBJ1-2; D is uncertain. The V and J ends lost 7 bases and 4 bases respectively, with 19 bases between them. The CDR3 runs to 15 residues. CDR1 is MDHEN and CDR2 is SYDVKM in the germline V gene. DNA for the CDR3: TGTGCCAGCACCGAGGAGTGGCGGACTGCCTATGGCTACACCTTC. This translates into CASTEEWRTAYGYTF.

Concerning this clonotype itself: A much more abundant neighbour one base away suggests this may be a read error. The V gene is TRBV12-3 or TRBV12-4, the J gene TRBJ2-5, with 10 bases matching TRBD2. J gave up 1 base and V 6 bases, and 5 bases lay outside the gene matches. This CDR3 comprises 15 residues. The chain's CDR3 is CASRASGRAQETQYF. The DNA for the CDR3 is TGTGCCAGCAGAGCAAGCGGGAGGGCCCAAGAGACCCAGTACTTC.

This clonotype has only a few counts. This chain connects TRBV7-2 to TRBJ2-7, with TRBD2 as a possible D gene (6 bases). Germline V gene lookup returns CDR1 SGHTA and CDR2 FQGNSA. The CDR3 length is 14 residues. Trimming pared 3 bases from V and 3 bases from J, leaving 12 bases between. CDR3 amino acids: CASSLRRDDYEQYF. In DNA, the CDR3 is TGTGCCAGCAGCTTGAGGCGGGACGACTACGAGCAGTACTTC.

There are a few counts of this clonotype. The chain has TRBV12-3 or TRBV12-4 and TRBJ2-5; D is possibly TRBD1 (5 bases). The CDR3 runs 13 residues. Trimming stripped 6 bases from V and 4 bases from J, with 12 bases between. The CDR3 DNA is TGTGCCAGCAGAAAAGGGGCGGCAGAGACCCAGTACTTC. Its translation is CASRKGAAETQYF.

This clonotype was observed a few times. This rearrangement joins TRBV11-2 to TRBJ2-1, with D possibly TRBD2 on 5 matching bases. V dropped 1 base and J dropped 6 bases, with 13 bases sitting between them. Germline-derived CDR1 and CDR2 are SGHAT and FQNNGV. This CDR3 has 15 amino acids. The CDR3 DNA reads as TGTGCCAGCAGCTTAGTATCGGGGATCGGCAATGAGCAGTTCTTC. Protein product: CASSLVSGIGNEQFF.

This chain links TRBV4-1 with TRBJ2-7, with D perhaps matching TRBD1 or TRBD2 (5 bases each). Trimming removed 4 bases at V and 3 bases at J, with 25 bases between. Germline V gene lookup returns CDR1 MGHRA and CDR2 YSYEKL. This CDR3 region has 18 residues. For the CDR3, the DNA is TGCGCCAGCAGCCTATCCGGGACGGGACGACACTCTGTCTACGAGCAGTACTTC. It translates to CASSLSGTGRHSVYEQYF.

The table lists this clonotype with many counts. This rearrangement joins TRBV12-3 or TRBV12-4 to TRBJ2-5; 15 bases map to TRBD2. The trim removed 6 bases at V and 5 bases at J, leaving 7 bases unmatched. This CDR3 contains 16 residues. CDR3 protein: CASRVGTSGRRETQYF. CDR3 coding DNA: TGTGCCAGCAGGGTGGGGACTAGCGGGAGGAGGGAGACCCAGTACTTC.

This clonotype has a handful of counts. The chain recombines TRBV4-2 with TRBJ2-1; 11 positions match TRBD1. Germline-derived CDR1 and CDR2 are LGHNA and YNFKEQ. J was trimmed by 4 bases and V by 4 bases; bases with no gene match: 6. The CDR3 extends over 16 amino acids. The CDR3 sequence is CASSPGTGGLYNEQFF. Here the CDR3 DNA reads TGTGCCAGCAGCCCAGGGACAGGGGGGTTGTACAATGAGCAGTTCTTC.

This clonotype was found many times. The chain recombines TRBV4-1 with TRBJ2-3; 9 bases are shared with TRBD2. Germline CDR1 and CDR2: MGHRA and YSYEKL. With V trimmed by 6 bases and J by 3 bases, 16 bases remained unmatched. The CDR3 length is 18 residues. The CDR3, as DNA: TGCGCCAGCAGGGCCCAAGAAAGGGTAGCGGGAGATACAGATACGCAGTATTTT. Protein: CASRAQERVAGDTDTQYF.

The rearrangement joins TRBV29-1 to TRBJ2-1, with 8 bases identical to TRBD2. Unmatched junction bases numbered 5, after V lost 7 bases and J lost 9 bases. Germline V gives CDR1 SQVTM, CDR2 ANQGSEA. The CDR3 consists of 11 residues. This CDR3 is CSAGRGAEQFF. In DNA, the CDR3 is TGCAGCGCCGGGCGGGGGGCTGAGCAGTTCTTC.

The table lists this clonotype with a few counts. The chain has TRBV19 and TRBJ2-5; 9 positions match TRBD2. Germline V CDR1 and CDR2: LNHDA, SQIVND (reference sequence). This CDR3 has 13 amino acids. The trim removed 4 bases at V and 5 bases at J, leaving 2 bases unmatched. This chain's CDR3 is CASSTGTSETQYF. CDR3 sequence (DNA): TGTGCCAGTAGTACCGGGACTAGCGAGACCCAGTACTTC.

CDR3 in DNA: TGCGCCAGCAGCCAAGAGAGTGGACAGTTCTATGGCTACACCTTC. Translating gives CASSQESGQFYGYTF. The V and J genes are TRBV4-1 and TRBJ1-2; D is possibly TRBD1 (6 bases). The CDR3 contains 15 residues. Germline CDR1 reads MGHRA; CDR2 reads YSYEKL. Trimming removed 0 bases from V and 4 bases from J, with 12 bases in between.

This clonotype was detected a few times. The genes are TRBV11-1 and TRBJ2-7, with D perhaps matching TRBD1 or TRBD2 (5 bases each). Trimming cost V 5 bases and J 0 bases, with 11 bases left between them. The CDR3 loop spans 14 amino acids. Germline V gene sequence: CDR1 SGHAT, CDR2 FQDESV (reference sequence). Written as DNA, the CDR3 is TGTGCCAGCAGCCAGGGACGTCTCTCCTACGAGCAGTACTTC. This translates into CASSQGRLSYEQYF.

This clonotype has more than one count but fewer than ten. This chain uses TRBV4-1 with TRBJ2-7; D gene unclear. V was shortened by 1 base and J by 3 bases, with 10 bases between the two germline ends. This CDR3 is built from 14 residues. Germline V gene sequence: CDR1 MGHRA, CDR2 YSYEKL. The CDR3 DNA sequence: TGCGCCAGCAGCCAAGTCGTAGAGCTCTACGAGCAGTACTTC. Its translation is CASSQVVELYEQYF.

This clonotype was seen ten or more times. V usage is TRBV7-8 and J usage is TRBJ2-4; 7 bases match TRBD1. Trimming took 5 bases from V and 8 from J; bases not matched to a gene: 12. The CDR3 covers 15 residues. Looked up from germline, CDR1 is SGHVS and CDR2 is FQNEAQ. The CDR3 loop reads CASSRQGLSWDIQYF. The DNA for the CDR3 is TGTGCCAGCAGCCGACAGGGTCTCTCTTGGGACATTCAGTACTTC.

The table lists this clonotype with many counts. The rearrangement links TRBV4-1 to TRBJ2-7; 9 bases are shared with TRBD2. The CDR3 contains 17 residues. Germline CDR1 reads MGHRA; CDR2 reads YSYEKL. V shed 1 base and J 7 bases; nucleotides not matched to a gene: 14. The CDR3: CASSQGDVLAGVREQYF. In DNA, the CDR3 is TGCGCCAGCAGCCAAGGGGACGTACTAGCGGGCGTTCGGGAGCAGTACTTC.

The chain has TRBV5-4 and TRBJ1-2, with D maybe TRBD1 (5 bases). Trimming cost V 4 bases and J 3 bases, with 16 bases left between them. CDR1 is SGHNT and CDR2 is YYREEE in the germline V gene (reference sequence). This CDR3 is 15 amino acids long. The CDR3 region has the DNA TGTGCCAGCAGCCCGGGAGGGGAGGGCCACTATGGCTACACCTTC. Its translation is CASSPGGEGHYGYTF.

This clonotype was counted only a few times. The rearrangement links TRBV5-4 to TRBJ1-1, with D possibly being TRBD1 (6 bases). V was trimmed by 0 bases and J by 4 bases, leaving 13 bases between them. Germline V CDR1 and CDR2: SGHNT, YYREEE (reference sequence). The CDR3 totals 15 residues. CDR3 nucleotide sequence: TGTGCCAGCAGCTTGGGGGGACAAGGAGGCACTGAAGCTTTCTTT. Its protein is CASSLGGQGGTEAFF.

A single count supports this clonotype. The CDR3 DNA follows: TGTGCCATTCTCCGGGACAGGGAAGAGACCCAGTACTTC. It translates to CAILRDREETQYF. This rearrangement joins TRBV5-4 to TRBJ2-5, with 9 bases fitting TRBD1. Germline trimming cut 9 bases from V and 3 bases from J; bases unmatched to any gene: 6. The CDR3 has 13 residues. The germline CDR1 and CDR2 sequences are SGHNT and YYREEE (reference sequence). Full variable domain (rest looked up from reference TRBV5-4 and TRBJ2-5): ETGVTQSPTHLIKTRGQQVTLRCSSQSGHNTVSWYQQALGQGPQFIFQYYREEENGRGNFPPRFSGLQFPNYSSELNVNALELDDSALYLCAILRDREETQYFGPGTRLLVL.

Many counts were recorded for this clonotype. The chain recombines TRBV7-2 with TRBJ2-6, with D hard to call. Trimming removed 2 bases at V and 0 bases at J, with 8 bases between. The CDR3 spans 16 residues. The germline CDR1 and CDR2 sequences are SGHTA and FQGNSA. The CDR3 sequence is CASSLYEISGANVLTF. CDR3 bases: TGTGCCAGCAGCTTATACGAGATCTCTGGGGCCAACGTCCTGACTTTC.

The chain combines TRBV6-6 with TRBJ2-7; 11 nucleotides align to TRBD2. The CDR3 is 17 residues long. Germline V gene sequence: CDR1 MNHNY, CDR2 SVGAGI (reference sequence). Unmatched junction bases numbered 9, after V lost 2 bases and J lost 3 bases. The CDR3 coding sequence is TGTGCCAGCAGTTACGGCAGACTAGCGGGGCAGTACTACGAGCAGTACGTC. This sequence encodes CASSYGRLAGQYYEQYV.

Only a few counts were recorded for this clonotype. This chain links TRBV6-2 or TRBV6-3 with TRBJ2-7; D perhaps matches TRBD2 (5 bases). The germline V gene encodes CDR1 MNHEY and CDR2 SVGEGT. The V end lost 0 bases, the J end lost 6 bases, and 6 bases lay between the germline ends. The CDR3 spans 12 residues. The CDR3 protein is CASSYSGSEQYV. The CDR3 DNA reads as TGTGCCAGCAGTTACTCGGGGAGCGAGCAGTACGTC.

This clonotype was seen at least ten times. The CDR3 nucleotides are TGTGCCAGCAGGGCAGGTTCTGGGACAGTGAATTCACCCCTCCACTTT. Translation: CASRAGSGTVNSPLHF. The J gene is TRBJ1-6, the V gene TRBV7-2; TRBD1 aligns across 7 bases. V was pared by 6 bases and J by 7 bases, with 12 bases of the junction left unmatched. The CDR3 totals 16 residues. The germline V gene encodes CDR1 SGHTA and CDR2 FQGNSA.

The chain couples TRBV20-1 to TRBJ2-7; D uncertain. CDR1 and CDR2 (germline): DFQATT, SNEGSKA (reference sequence). V dropped 0 bases and J dropped 0 bases, with 15 bases sitting between them. This CDR3 is 16 amino acids long. The CDR3 sequence is CSARDQKRQSSYEQYV. DNA of the CDR3: TGCAGTGCTAGAGATCAGAAGCGCCAAAGCTCCTACGAGCAGTACGTC.

This clonotype appeared many times. The chain couples TRBV7-2 to TRBJ1-4, with a tentative D call TRBD1 (5 bases). The CDR3 extends over 15 amino acids. The ends were cut back, 5 bases at V and 0 bases at J, with 10 bases in the middle. In germline, CDR1 is SGHTA, CDR2 FQGNSA. Written as DNA, the CDR3 is TGTGCCAGCAGCCCCCAGGGTGCAACTAATGAAAAACTGTTTTTT. Protein: CASSPQGATNEKLFF.

V is TRBV9 and J is TRBJ2-5; 10 nucleotides align to TRBD2. The V gene's germline CDR1 is SGDLS and CDR2 YYNGEE. The CDR3 contains 15 residues. Trimming removed 1 base from V and 3 bases from J; junction bases left unmatched: 3. The CDR3 DNA follows: TGTGCCAGCAGCGTAATAGCGGGAGGCAAAGAGACCCAGTACTTC. This encodes CASSVIAGGKETQYF.

Concerning this clonotype itself: The conserved phenylalanine or tryptophan is not found at the CDR3 terminus, so this likely reflects a read error. The chain joins TRBV12-3 or TRBV12-4 to TRBJ1-1; no definite D call. The CDR3 runs 17 residues. The V and J ends lost 6 bases and 5 bases respectively, with 25 bases between them. The CDR3 DNA reads TGTGCCAGCAGCCCTAACATTGGGCCTCGGGGAAGGACTGAAGCTTTCCTT. Translated, it gives CASSPNIGPRGRTEAFL.